This T cell receptor (beta chain) was sequenced for a study of blood T cell repertoires in COVID-19. As for the study in general: COVID-19 samples collected from the United States, Italy and Spain covered acute and convalescent phases.

Per the study methods: For nucleated cells, counts were estimated from reference gene primer amplification. Method: immunoSEQ multiplex PCR; TCRdb's copy keeps in-frame clones and lacks some. D and trimming come from the DNA, and the V and J calls and clone size come from that table. Among hundreds of thousands of clones listed, almost 90% were seen once. Germline values: CDR1 SQVTM, CDR2 ANQGSEA. The CDR3 loop spans 12 amino acids. J lost 4 bases, V lost 7 bases, and 4 bases had no gene match. Clinical history reported by participants formed the basis on which cohorts were assigned. This receptor was identified in a woman aged 50 to 60 with acute COVID-19. What was sequenced was PBMCs or T cells enriched from blood (not recorded which). The chain joins TRBV29-1 to TRBJ2-5; TRBD1 matches 9 bases. CDR3 in amino acids: CSGKTGGETQYF. The CDR3 DNA sequence: TGCAGCGGTAAGACAGGGGGAGAGACCCAGTACTTC.